This note documents a single TCR beta chain sequence. The antigen this receptor binds is unknown. The record has no base qualities; no much larger clone is one base away. Read against the paper, the sample's time point label means: tumor resected at nephrectomy. The treatment or condition label here, explained by the study, means: treatment-naive control, cytoreductive nephrectomy. Control tumors came from treatment-naive renal cell carcinoma patients who underwent cytoreductive nephrectomy without prior radiation. Renal cell carcinoma with clear cell pathology was present in all patients. Control tumors used for TCR sequencing were obtained from several females and over 10 males (median age approximately 50 years, range 40 to 82) and were resected from the early 2010s to the mid-2010s. Tumors were dissociated mechanically, digested with collagenase/hyaluronidase at 37 degrees C, processed in gentleMACS C tubes, and stored in liquid nitrogen. Genomic DNA for TCR sequencing was prepared using the QIAamp DNA Blood Mini Kit (Qiagen). Only samples passing all quality control checks were included in the analyses.

The sample belongs to a study of radiation and T cells in renal cell carcinoma (dated by TCRdb to the early 2020s). Regarding the study in general: TCR beta sequencing covered 50 or so samples in total, comprising some 25 tumors and around 27 peripheral blood samples. A total of approximately 3,800,000 unique CDR3 nucleotide sequences, encoding 2,500,000 or so unique CDR3 amino acid sequences, were found across all 50 or so samples.

From its cysteine to its phenylalanine, the CDR3 spans 10 amino acids. Left in the record is the CDR3 DNA by itself, 30 bases read in frame from the first base. V lost 9 bases and J lost 3 bases; the stretch between them is 6 bases long. Reading the germline V gene (reference sequence) gives CDR1 LNHDA and CDR2 SQIVND. TCR beta libraries were generated from genomic DNA with the immunoSEQ kit, following the manufacturer's recommendations. To prepare the libraries, a first multiplex PCR with proprietary primers was run, followed by a second PCR that added unique barcodes, and a bead cleanup was done after each round. A kit-provided positive control reaction and a negative control reaction were included in every sample batch. The final libraries underwent checking on an Agilent 4200 TapeStation D1000 ScreenTape, volumetric pooling, and quantification by qPCR. Sequencing was performed on an Illumina NextSeq500 with a MidOutput 150-cycle cartridge, and 156 Read1 and 15 Index1 cycles were run with kit custom primers. The pooled library was loaded at 0.75 to 1 pM with a 20% PhiX control spike-in. Processing in the source paper ran as follows. Vendor-processed data were analyzed in R, and a clonotype was defined as all T cells sharing the same CDR3 nucleotide sequence. In the clone abundance analyses, frequencies were normalized to the 10,000 most abundant clones in each sample. Public T cell clones, which averaged fewer than five per sample, were excluded before analysis. The dominant motif analysis was done with ImmunoMap using the PAM10 matrix, a gap penalty of 30, and a homology threshold of 0.3, and motifs with a cumulative frequency of at least 0.01 were considered dominant. The immuneACCESS repertoire file appears here via TCRdb, limited to in-frame rearrangements. These files lack a portion of the clones; in checked studies, under half of the deficit traces to unresolved V genes, and the cause of the others is not known. V and J calls and clone size are copied from that table; D and trimming were computed from the DNA. Counted in this sample were 14,000 or so clones; approximately 50% of them appeared once. The top ten clonotypes cover 10% to 15% of the sample.

The paper as a whole reports these results and caveats: Compared with control tumors, irradiated tumors had a greater number of dominant CDR3 motifs, and those motifs took up a bigger portion of the repertoire. Intratumoral heterogeneity went uncaptured because the only tumor material available was small regions of roughly 1 g. With a single-armed trial design, the study had no way to address how radiation dose or scheduling affects the TCR repertoire. Higher TCR clonality was observed in irradiated tumors than in controls, with an average of about 50% of the repertoire accounted for by the top 100 clonotypes, compared with around 40% in nephrectomy-only tumors.

The receptor comes from a man aged 45 to 65 with renal cell carcinoma. Source: tumor tissue, taken from a patient whose treatment was nephrectomy without radiotherapy. The sequence is built from TRBV19 and TRBJ2-7; the D gene cannot be named for sure. The DNA sequence follows: TGTGCCAGCACATACTACGAGCAGTACTTC. Translated, it gives CASTYYEQYF. Reference TRBV19 and TRBJ2-7 proteins supply the regions before and after the CDR3; the full variable domain is: DGGITQSPKYLFRKEGQNVTLSCEQNLNHDAMYWYRQDPGQGLRLIYYSQIVNDFQKGDIAEGYSVSREKKESFPLTVTSAQKNPTAFYLCASTYYEQYFGPGTRLTVT.